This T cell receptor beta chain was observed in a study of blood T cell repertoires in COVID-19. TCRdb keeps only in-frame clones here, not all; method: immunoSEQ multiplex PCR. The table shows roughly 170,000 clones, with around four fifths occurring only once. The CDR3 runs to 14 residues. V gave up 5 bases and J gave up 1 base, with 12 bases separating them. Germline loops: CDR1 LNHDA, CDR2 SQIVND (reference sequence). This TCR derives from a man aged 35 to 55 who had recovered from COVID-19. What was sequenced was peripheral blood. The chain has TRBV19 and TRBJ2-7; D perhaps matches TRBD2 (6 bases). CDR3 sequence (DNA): TGTGCCAGTAGTCCCCCCGGGAGTTCCTACGAGCAGTACTTC. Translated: CASSPPGSSYEQYF.